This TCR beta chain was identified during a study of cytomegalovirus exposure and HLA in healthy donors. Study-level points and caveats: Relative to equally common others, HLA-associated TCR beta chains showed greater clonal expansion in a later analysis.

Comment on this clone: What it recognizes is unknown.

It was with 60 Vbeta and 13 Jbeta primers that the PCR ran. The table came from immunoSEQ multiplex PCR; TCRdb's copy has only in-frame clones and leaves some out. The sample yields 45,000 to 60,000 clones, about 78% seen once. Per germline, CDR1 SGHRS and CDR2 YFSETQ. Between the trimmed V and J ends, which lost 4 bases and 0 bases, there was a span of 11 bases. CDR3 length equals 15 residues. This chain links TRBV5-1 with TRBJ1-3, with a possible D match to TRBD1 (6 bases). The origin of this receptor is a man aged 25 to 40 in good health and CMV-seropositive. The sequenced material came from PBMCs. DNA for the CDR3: TGCGCCAGCAGCCCGGACAGTAGCTCTGGAAACACCATATATTTT. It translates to CASSPDSSSGNTIYF. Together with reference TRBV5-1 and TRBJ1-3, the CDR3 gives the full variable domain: KAGVTQTPRYLIKTRGQQVTLSCSPISGHRSVSWYQQTPGQGLQFLFEYFSETQRNKGNFPGRFSGRQFSNSRSEMNVSTLELGDSALYLCASSPDSSSGNTIYFGEGSWLTVV.